The 3 T cell receptor beta chains given below trace back to one sample, sequenced in a study of T cells in Graves' hyperthyroidism and ophthalmopathy (dated by TCRdb to the late 2010s). The library was built by means of multiplex PCR. Sequencing was performed on an Illumina HiSeq 2000. TCR beta CDR3 regions were amplified from RNA transcripts. The first round of RT-PCR for the TCR CDR3 was performed with the HTBI primer set and the Qiagen OneStep RT-PCR kit. The public reads were quality trimmed at Q25 with fastp and then assembled into clones with MiXCR by TCRdb, keeping productive beta chains. Identical CDR3 protein sequences are pooled into one entry, listed with their most common genes and DNA. The sample has 350,000 or so distinct CDR3 sequences on record, approximately 17% of them singletons. The ten largest clones take up 30% to 40% of the sample. The sample taken for sequencing was blood. The receptors stem from a woman in her twenties or thirties with Graves' hyperthyroidism that later progressed to Graves' ophthalmopathy.

This chain uses TRBV30 with TRBJ2-7; D is unclear. CDR3 length: 13 residues. Trimming took off 2 bases at V and 3 bases at J, with 11 bases between the two ends. Germline loops: CDR1 GTSNPN, CDR2 SVGIG (reference sequence). The DNA of the CDR3 is TGTGCCTGGAGTCCTGGTGCGCTCTACGAGCAGTACTTC. Its protein product is CAWSPGALYEQYF.

This clonotype has ten or more counts. V usage is TRBV15 and J usage is TRBJ2-3, with D possibly matching TRBD2 (5 bases). CDR3 size: 13 residues. Trimming took 5 bases from V and 3 from J, leaving 9 bases between them. Germline V gene sequence: CDR1 LNHNV, CDR2 YYDKDF (reference sequence). The CDR3 is CATSGTRTDTQYF. The DNA of the CDR3 is TGTGCCACCAGCGGAACTAGGACAGATACGCAGTATTTT.

This clonotype was counted a few times. The rearrangement uses TRBV6-1 and TRBJ2-7, with TRBD1 identical over 9 bases. With 2 bases clipped from V and 7 bases from J, the junction kept 9 bases outside the gene matches. This CDR3 spans 15 amino acids. Germline-derived CDR1 and CDR2 are MNHNS and SASEGT. For the CDR3, the DNA is TGTGCCAGCAGTGAATCTGGGACAGGGACGGGAGAGCAGTACTTC. Translated, it gives CASSESGTGTGEQYF.